The 26 T cell receptor beta chains listed next were all sequenced from one sample in a study of blood T cells in healthy people across ages. Alongside a J-beta primer mix, a sample-barcoded 5' primer served in a second PCR lasting about 7 to 12 cycles. TCRdb ran MiXCR on the 5' RACE reads and lists one entry per CDR3 protein. The data contain about 900,000 distinct CDR3 sequences, roughly 48% of them singletons. Sequences were obtained from blood. The receptor source for this set is a man aged 25-40 years in good health.

As concerns this clonotype: This clone may be a read error of a much larger clone one base away. V is TRBV9 and J is TRBJ2-7, with 9 nucleotides matching TRBD1. The ends lost 5 bases at V and 6 bases at J; junction bases unmatched: 9. This CDR3 has 14 residues. Germline V gives CDR1 SGDLS, CDR2 YYNGEE. The DNA of the CDR3 is TGTGCCAGCAGTCCCGGGACAGGGAAGGGCGAGCAGTACTTC. Protein product: CASSPGTGKGEQYF.

The chain is built from TRBV9 and TRBJ2-7, with D possibly matching TRBD1 (5 bases). There are 14 residues in the CDR3. Germline values: CDR1 SGDLS, CDR2 YYNGEE. V gave up 0 bases and J gave up 3 bases, with 10 bases separating them. Written as DNA, the CDR3 is TGTGCCAGCAGCGTAGAAGGGGTTGGCTACGAGCAGTACTTC. This translates into CASSVEGVGYEQYF. Filled out from reference TRBV9 and TRBJ2-7, the complete variable domain reads DSGVTQTPKHLITATGQRVTLRCSPRSGDLSVYWYQQSLDQGLQFLIQYYNGEERAKGNILERFSAQQFPDLHSELNLSSLELGDSALYFCASSVEGVGYEQYFGPGTRLTVT.

With respect to this clonotype: The junction departs from the called germline gene at one end, perhaps through a read error. The V gene is TRBV9, the J gene TRBJ2-1; 8 bases line up with TRBD2. The CDR3 sequence is 16 residues long. Germline CDR1 reads SGDLS; CDR2 reads YYNGEE. The CDR3 region has the DNA TGTACCAGCAGCGCCAAAGCTGGACTAGCTTACAATGAGCAGTTCTTC. Translation gives CTSSAKAGLAYNEQFF.

The chain links TRBV7-9 to TRBJ2-7, with D hard to call. The V gene's germline CDR1 is SEHNR and CDR2 FQNEAQ (reference sequence). The CDR3 covers 16 residues. The V end lost 4 bases, the J end lost 2 bases, and 18 bases lay between the germline ends. CDR3 nucleotide sequence: TGTGCCAGCAGCTCTAAAATCACAGAACCGACCTACGAGCAGTACTTC. Translating it yields CASSSKITEPTYEQYF.

This chain uses TRBV27 with TRBJ2-2; D is ambiguous. CDR3 length: 14 amino acids. The germline gives CDR1 MNHEY, CDR2 SMNVEV (reference sequence). V was shortened by 5 bases and J by 3 bases, with 10 bases between the two germline ends. The CDR3 DNA is TGTGCCAGCAGTCTGATCGGACACACCGGGGAGCTGTTTTTT. Translating it yields CASSLIGHTGELFF.

This clonotype was seen at least ten times. The genes are TRBV4-2 and TRBJ2-3, with 11 bases aligning to TRBD2. From germline, CDR1 is LGHNA and CDR2 YNFKEQ. The V gene end was trimmed by 0 bases and the J gene end by 4 bases; junction bases not matched to a gene: 12. This CDR3 has 19 amino acids. The CDR3 nucleotides read TGTGCCAGCAGCCAAGATCGTGGTAGCGGGGGGGCCGGAGCAGATACGCAGTATTTT. This codes for CASSQDRGSGGAGADTQYF.

Only a few counts were recorded for this clonotype. This chain links TRBV4-1 with TRBJ2-5; 12 bases line up with TRBD1. The J call may be in error: the DNA end matches TRBJ2-7 better. Germline V lookup: CDR1 MGHRA, CDR2 YSYEKL. CDR3 length: 15 residues. CDR3 region: CASSQVGQGAYEQYF. CDR3 DNA: TGCGCCAGCAGCCAAGTGGGACAGGGGGCTTACGAGCAGTACTTC.

This clonotype has more than one count but fewer than ten. The V and J genes are TRBV14 and TRBJ2-4, with TRBD2 identical over 9 bases. With 1 base clipped from V and 0 bases from J, the junction kept 1 base outside the gene matches. Germline V gene lookup returns CDR1 SGHDN and CDR2 FVKESK. This CDR3 contains 16 residues. The CDR3 nucleotides are TGTGCCAGCAGCCAAGGCGGGGGGGGAGCCAAAAACATTCAGTACTTC. Translation gives CASSQGGGGAKNIQYF.

This clonotype was detected many times. The V call is TRBV11-2, the J call TRBJ2-1; D is perhaps TRBD2 (6 bases). The CDR3 spans 15 residues. The V gene's germline CDR1 is SGHAT and CDR2 FQNNGV. Trimming cost V 5 bases and J 10 bases, with 21 bases left between them. The CDR3: CASSQMGQGGMEQFF. CDR3 coding DNA: TGTGCCAGCAGCCAAATGGGGCAGGGAGGTATGGAGCAGTTCTTC.

This clonotype was seen a handful of times. V gene TRBV2 combines with J gene TRBJ2-3, with D uncertain. The V and J ends lost 2 bases and 3 bases respectively, with 9 bases between them. CDR3 length: 14 amino acids. Per the germline V gene, CDR1 is SNHLY and CDR2 is FYNNEI. Here the CDR3 DNA reads TGTGCCAGCAGTGAACTCTTAAGGACAGATACGCAGTATTTT. It encodes CASSELLRTDTQYF.

The chain's CDR3 is CASSGDRGRPQHF. In nucleotides, the CDR3 is TGTGCCAGCAGTGGGGACAGGGGACGGCCCCAGCATTTT. The chain employs TRBV6-1 and TRBJ1-5; 10 nucleotides align to TRBD1. Trimming at V came to 4 bases and at J to 9 bases, leaving 3 bases not matched to a gene. From germline, CDR1 is MNHNS and CDR2 SASEGT. The CDR3 runs 13 residues.

The V gene is TRBV6-2 or TRBV6-3, the J gene TRBJ2-7; no definite D call. The CDR3 is made up of 13 amino acids. Deletions cut 6 bases from V and 7 bases from J, with 16 bases between. From germline, CDR1 is MNHEY and CDR2 SVGEGT. The CDR3 region is CASSESILGEQYF. DNA for the CDR3: TGTGCCAGCAGCGAAAGTATCTTGGGGGAGCAGTACTTC.

A few counts support this clonotype. This chain joins TRBV29-1 and TRBJ2-4; TRBD2 might be the D (5 bases). Looked up from germline, CDR1 is SQVTM and CDR2 is ANQGSEA. The CDR3 is 13 residues long. Deletions cut 4 bases from V and 3 bases from J, with 10 bases between. In nucleotides, the CDR3 is TGCAGCGTTGTAGGGAGAAACAAAAACATTCAGTACTTC. Its translation: CSVVGRNKNIQYF.

The chain couples TRBV10-3 to TRBJ1-1; possibly TRBD1 for D (6 bases). This CDR3 has 12 amino acids. Trimming stripped 8 bases from V and 10 bases from J, with 17 bases between. Germline assignment: CDR1 ENHRY and CDR2 SYGVKD. In DNA form, the CDR3 reads TGTGCCATCTCGGGGGGAGGGGGGCGAGCTTTCTTT. Its protein product is CAISGGGGRAFF.

This chain connects TRBV5-1 to TRBJ1-2; D remains ambiguous. Trimming cost V 5 bases and J 2 bases, with 10 bases left between them. CDR1 is SGHRS and CDR2 is YFSETQ in the germline V gene. The CDR3 is 13 amino acids. The DNA of the CDR3 is TGCGCCAGCAGGACATATTCGAACTATGGCTACACCTTC. Translated, it gives CASRTYSNYGYTF.

The chain combines TRBV20-1 with TRBJ2-2, with D tentatively TRBD2 (5 bases). The CDR3 sequence is 13 residues long. V was cut by 6 bases and J by 5 bases, with 13 bases left in between. From germline, CDR1 is DFQATT and CDR2 SNEGSKA (reference sequence). CDR3 loop: CSAGPPGTGELFF. The CDR3 nucleotides read TGCAGTGCCGGGCCCCCGGGGACCGGGGAGCTGTTTTTT.

V gene TRBV20-1 combines with J gene TRBJ2-6; unclear D gene. Germline V CDR1 and CDR2: DFQATT, SNEGSKA (reference sequence). The CDR3 consists of 14 residues. With 1 base removed from V and 0 bases from J, the gap between germline ends came to 4 bases. This CDR3 reads CSARADSGANVLTF. The DNA of the CDR3 is TGCAGTGCTAGAGCGGACTCTGGGGCCAACGTCCTGACTTTC.

This clonotype was observed a few times. The CDR3 DNA reads as TGTGCCAGCAGCTTAGGTCCAGGACAGGGGGCAAGTGAGCAGTTCTTC. Its translation is CASSLGPGQGASEQFF. This chain uses TRBV7-8 with TRBJ2-1; the match to TRBD1 covers 11 bases. The ends lost 1 base at V and 9 bases at J; junction bases unmatched: 8. Per the germline V gene, CDR1 is SGHVS and CDR2 is FQNEAQ. CDR3 length: 16 amino acids.

The rearrangement links TRBV7-6 to TRBJ1-6; a possible D gene is TRBD1 (6 bases). Trimming pared 11 bases from V and 11 bases from J, leaving 16 bases between. Germline values: CDR1 SGHVS, CDR2 FNYEAQ. This CDR3 region has 12 residues. The CDR3 DNA follows: TGTGCCTTACAGGGTTCATCGCCACCCCTCCACTTT. It specifies CALQGSSPPLHF.

Written as DNA, the CDR3 is TGTGCCAGCAGTTACTCGGGCAGCGGGATGGGCGCCCAGTACTTC. Translation gives CASSYSGSGMGAQYF. The V and J genes are TRBV6-5 and TRBJ2-5, with 7 bases that match TRBD2. Germline assignment: CDR1 MNHEY and CDR2 SVGAGI. The CDR3 covers 15 residues. J gave up 9 bases and V 0 bases, and 10 bases lay outside the gene matches.

This clonotype was picked up a small number of times. This could be a read error, since a much larger clone is one nucleotide away. This chain joins TRBV7-2 and TRBJ2-5; TRBD2 aligns across 11 bases. J lost 11 bases, V lost 2 bases, and 19 bases had no gene match. The germline gives CDR1 SGHTA, CDR2 FQGNSA. CDR3 size: 18 residues. The CDR3: CASSLMIPLAGGNNEQYF. As DNA, the CDR3 is TGTGCCAGCAGCTTAATGATCCCCCTAGCGGGGGGTAACAATGAGCAGTACTTC.

This clonotype was seen a few times. V usage is TRBV4-3 and J usage is TRBJ2-5, with 9 bases fitting TRBD1. The J segment lost 3 bases and the V segment lost 5 bases, leaving 4 bases of the junction unmatched. CDR1 is LGHNA, CDR2 YSLEER, per germline. The CDR3 is made up of 14 amino acids. This chain's CDR3 is CASSDTGGEETQYF. The CDR3 DNA reads as TGCGCCAGCAGCGATACAGGGGGCGAAGAGACCCAGTACTTC.

The count of this clonotype is one. CDR3 nucleotides: TGTGCCAGCAGCTTAGCCACAGCTGCTCCCTATGGCTACACCTTC. The encoded protein is CASSLATAAPYGYTF. The gene calls are TRBV7-2 and TRBJ1-2; no definite D call. The germline V gene has CDR1 SGHTA and CDR2 FQGNSA. This CDR3 is built from 15 residues. The V end lost 0 bases, the J end lost 4 bases, and 12 bases lay between the germline ends.

This clonotype was detected only a few times. For the CDR3, the DNA is TGTGCCAGCAGCAAGAGCCTCAGGGGAAATACGCAGTATTTT. This codes for CASSKSLRGNTQYF. V gene TRBV2 combines with J gene TRBJ2-3; TRBD1 is a possible D gene (6 bases). V was trimmed by 6 bases and J by 7 bases, leaving 17 bases between them. The CDR3 is 14 residues long. Germline V gene sequence: CDR1 SNHLY, CDR2 FYNNEI.

The chain couples TRBV25-1 to TRBJ1-1; 11 positions match TRBD1. The germline CDR1 and CDR2 sequences are MGHDK and SYGVNS. CDR3 size: 15 residues. The trim removed 6 bases at V and 1 base at J, leaving 4 bases unmatched. The CDR3 nucleotides are TGTGCCAGCAGGCCAGGACAGGGGGCGAACACTGAAGCTTTCTTT. Translated: CASRPGQGANTEAFF.

The chain has TRBV20-1 and TRBJ2-5; 9 bases line up with TRBD2. The CDR3 loop spans 15 amino acids. Trimming took 1 base from V and 11 from J; bases not matched to a gene: 14. Per the germline V gene, CDR1 is DFQATT and CDR2 is SNEGSKA (reference sequence). The CDR3 DNA sequence: TGCAGTGCTAGAGTAGGCGGGGGGGGCCCCAATGAGCAGTACTTC. Translated, it gives CSARVGGGGPNEQYF.